This T cell receptor beta chain was retrieved from a study of response to subunit inactivated influenza vaccine. Study outcomes and limitations: That few new T cells are recruited by each seasonal influenza vaccination was the authors' suggestion.

This CDR3 spans 14 amino acids. Germline assignment: CDR1 MNHEY and CDR2 SVGAGI. Trimming stripped 3 bases from V and 11 bases from J, with 14 bases between. Using its own MiXCR run on the RT-PCR reads, TCRdb lists one record per CDR3 protein. Of roughly 570,000 distinct CDR3 sequences in the sample, 12% to 15% are singletons; the top ten hold over 8.5%. Turning to this clonotype: Its specificity is unknown.

This sequence originates from a man aged 50 to 60 who received an inactivated influenza vaccine. The chain joins TRBV6-5 to TRBJ1-6; TRBD1 is a possible D gene (5 bases). The material sequenced was PBMCs from blood, taken roughly 12 days after vaccination. The CDR3 is CASSYSGTGAPLHF. The CDR3 DNA follows: TGTGCCAGCAGTTATTCGGGTACGGGGGCACCCCTCCACTTT.